Listed here are 9 T cell receptor beta chains from one sample, sequenced in a study of Tregs in tolerant kidney transplant recipients. Sequencing used immunoSEQ multiplex PCR; TCRdb keeps in-frame clones, though not all of them. The data show under 55,000 clones, and the top ten clones hold 0.8% to 1%. The input for sequencing was CD4+ T cells from blood, taken before the transplant. The receptor source for this set is a human donor who received a combined kidney and bone marrow transplant.

Points on this clone: The CDR3 extends 3 residues past the end of the read, so its final part is completed from the germline J gene. This rearrangement joins TRBV5-1 to TRBJ2-1; D perhaps matches TRBD2 (5 bases). Germline V lookup: CDR1 SGHRS, CDR2 YFSETQ. CDR3 size: 14 residues. V was cut by 4 bases and J by 1 base, with 9 bases left in between. Here the CDR3 reads CASSRTFSYNEQFF. The part of the CDR3 DNA that was read is TGCGCCAGCAGCAGGACTTTTTCCTACAATGAG.

Turning to this clone: The sequenced fragment ends 3 residues before the CDR3 boundary, so the rest is inferred from the germline J gene. The chain joins TRBV5-1 to TRBJ2-5; the D gene is possibly TRBD1 (6 bases). V was shortened by 1 base and J by 1 base, with 11 bases between the two germline ends. Germline V CDR1 and CDR2: SGHRS, YFSETQ. The CDR3 has 15 residues. The sequenced part of the CDR3 DNA is TGCGCCAGCAGCTTGTCAACAGGGAGCCAAGAGACC. As protein: CASSLSTGSQET. The complete CDR3 protein is CASSLSTGSQETQYF.

About this clone itself: The sequenced fragment ends 3 residues before the CDR3 boundary, so the rest is inferred from the germline J gene. This sequence joins TRBV7-2 and TRBJ1-5; D possibly corresponds to TRBD1 (6 bases). CDR3 length: 14 residues. V lost 4 bases, J lost 5 bases, and 12 bases lay in between. Germline loops: CDR1 SGHTA, CDR2 FQGNSA. The CDR3 bases that were read are TGTGCCAGCAGCTCCGGGGGGGGCCATCAGCCC. It yields the protein CASSSGGGHQP. From start to end, the CDR3 is CASSSGGGHQPQHF.

Comment on this clone: The sequence runs out 3 residues before the end of the CDR3; the remainder is reconstructed from the germline J gene. This sequence joins TRBV5-6 and TRBJ2-7; 7 bases agree with TRBD1. Germline assignment: CDR1 SGHDT and CDR2 YYEEEE. CDR3 length: 15 residues. After removal of 0 bases from V and 1 base from J, the junction contained 4 bases not matched to a gene. The chain's CDR3 is CASSLDRGLSYEQYF. The sequenced CDR3 bases are TGTGCCAGCAGCTTGGACAGGGGCCTATCCTACGAG.

Concerning this clone itself: The DNA ends 3 residues before the CDR3 does, and the rest of the CDR3 is filled in from the germline J gene. The chain has TRBV5-1 and TRBJ2-6; D ambiguous. In germline, CDR1 is SGHRS, CDR2 YFSETQ. Between the trimmed V and J ends, which lost 2 bases and 0 bases, there was a span of 6 bases. The CDR3 runs to 15 residues. The DNA read from the CDR3 is TGCGCCAGCAGCTTTGTGGCCTCTGGGGCCAACGTC. It specifies CASSFVASGANV. Given in full, the CDR3 is CASSFVASGANVLTF. The full variable domain, completed using reference TRBV5-1 and TRBJ2-6, is KAGVTQTPRYLIKTRGQQVTLSCSPISGHRSVSWYQQTPGQGLQFLFEYFSETQRNKGNFPGRFSGRQFSNSRSEMNVSTLELGDSALYLCASSFVASGANVLTFGAGSRLTVL.

Details on this clone: From the germline J gene comes the end of the CDR3, since the read stops 3 residues before it. The V gene is TRBV5-1, the J gene TRBJ2-1, with D possibly matching TRBD1 (6 bases). V shed 3 bases and J shed 2 bases, with 21 bases lying between them. This CDR3 spans 18 amino acids. Germline V gene data show CDR1 as SGHRS and CDR2 as YFSETQ. Here the CDR3 reads CASSSVGWSDSPYNEQFF. CDR3 DNA (partial): TGCGCCAGCAGCTCCGTCGGATGGTCGGACAGCCCCTACAATGAG.

About this clone itself: Sequencing ends 3 residues short of the CDR3 end; the germline J gene provides the rest. J is TRBJ1-2 and V is TRBV6-2 or TRBV6-3; 7 nucleotides align to TRBD1. V shed 5 bases, J shed 4 bases, and the junction held 10 bases outside the gene matches. Germline CDR1 and CDR2: MNHEY and SVGEGT. The CDR3 runs 15 residues. CDR3 protein: CASSNLEDRSYGYTF. The DNA read from the CDR3 is TGTGCCAGCAGTAACCTAGAGGACAGGTCCTATGGC.

A note on this clone: The read is 3 residues too short to cover the CDR3 end, so that end is filled in from the germline J gene. The chain uses TRBV19 and TRBJ1-2, with no clear D. Trimming took 7 bases from V and 2 from J, leaving 11 bases between them. The CDR3 spans 13 residues. Germline values: CDR1 LNHDA, CDR2 SQIVND (reference sequence). CDR3 bases read: TGTGCCAGTACCGCGACGGGGAACTATGGC. It specifies CASTATGNYG. The complete CDR3 protein is CASTATGNYGYTF.

Details on this clone: The read comes to an end 3 residues before the CDR3 does, leaving the germline J gene to fill in the end. The chain combines TRBV7-9 with TRBJ2-7; 8 bases are shared with TRBD2. The V gene's germline CDR1 is SEHNR and CDR2 FQNEAQ (reference sequence). The CDR3 loop spans 14 amino acids. V was pared by 1 base and J by 3 bases, with 2 bases of the junction left unmatched. Incomplete CDR3 DNA: TGTGCCAGCAGCTTAGGGGGGACTAGCTACGAG. Translated: CASSLGGTSYE. The full CDR3 protein reads CASSLGGTSYEQYF.